The clone carrying this TCR beta chain came up many times. Antigen specificity is unknown. Germline CDR1 MRHNA, CDR2 SNTAGT. The ends were cut back, 5 bases at V and 12 bases at J, with 16 bases in the middle. This CDR3 has 12 amino acids. Making use of molecular barcodes, quantitative 5'-RACE generated TCR beta libraries. Each CDR3 protein gets one entry after TCRdb re-called the 5' RACE reads with MiXCR. This table holds a few hundred thousand distinct CDR3 sequences, over 15% found once. These data come from a study of CD8 T cells in ankylosing spondylitis. Study conclusions and caveats: It appeared that ankylosing spondylitis blood was characterized by a TCR beta motif of under ten highly homologous variants. Reactive arthritis synovial fluid and blood previously showed some of these motif variants. Enrichment of disease-linked clones was reportedly significant in matched ankylosing spondylitis synovial fluid.

V gene TRBV6-4 combines with J gene TRBJ1-2; D uncertain. What was sequenced was blood, either unsorted or a sorted T cell fraction (not recorded which). The source is a male donor with ankylosing spondylitis or in good health (not recorded which). The CDR3 nucleotides are TGTGCCAGCAGTCCTATGACGGCCTTGGACACCTTC. As protein: CASSPMTALDTF.